The clone carrying this TCR beta chain has only a few counts. A single record per CDR3 protein comes from TCRdb applying MiXCR to the 5' RACE reads. The data show more than 45,000 distinct CDR3 sequences, over 9.5% seen once. The record originates from a study of early T cells in non-severe SARS-CoV-2 infection. The TCR originated in an adult who was a healthcare worker with PCR-confirmed SARS-CoV-2 infection or an uninfected control (not recorded which). The material sequenced was whole blood.

The CDR3 sequence: CASSQDGAGGLTGELFF. DNA of the CDR3: TGCGCCAGCAGCCAAGATGGAGCGGGAGGGCTCACCGGGGAGCTGTTTTTT. This sequence joins TRBV4-1 and TRBJ2-2; 10 bases line up with TRBD2. Looked up from germline, CDR1 is MGHRA and CDR2 is YSYEKL. Trimming took 0 bases from V and 4 from J; bases not matched to a gene: 5. The CDR3 is 17 residues long.